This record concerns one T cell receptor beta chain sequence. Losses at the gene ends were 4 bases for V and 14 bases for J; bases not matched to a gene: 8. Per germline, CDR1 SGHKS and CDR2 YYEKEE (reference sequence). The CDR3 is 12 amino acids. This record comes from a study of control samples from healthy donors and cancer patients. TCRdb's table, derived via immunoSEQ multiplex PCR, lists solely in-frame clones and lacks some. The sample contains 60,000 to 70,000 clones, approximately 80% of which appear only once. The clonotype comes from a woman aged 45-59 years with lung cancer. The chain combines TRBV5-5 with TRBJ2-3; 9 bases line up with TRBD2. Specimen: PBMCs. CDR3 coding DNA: TGTGCCAGCAGCATATCTAGCGGGGACCGGTATTTT. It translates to CASSISSGDRYF.